Listed below are T cell receptor beta chains from one sample, sequenced in a study of T-cell reconstitution after alpha-beta-depleted transplantation in children. TCRdb ran MiXCR on the PCR reads and lists one entry per CDR3 protein. The table records over 450,000 distinct CDR3 sequences, about 11% of them present only once. Material: PBMCs, obtained before TCRalphabeta/CD19-depleted stem cell transplant. The receptors here all came from a child between 2 and 9 years old with inherited bone marrow failure, due to receive a stem cell transplant. CDR3s include the opening cysteine and the closing phenylalanine or tryptophan. The order of the fields is V gene, clone size, D gene, J gene, CDR3 protein, CDR3 DNA. The D gene is left open where the match is weak. Rows give clone size only sometimes, using once, few, many, or a class for an expanded clone.

v_call: TRBV5-1; clone_size: many; d_call: NA; j_call: TRBJ1-1; cdr3_aa: CASSNQANTEAFF; cdr3_nt: TGCGCCAGCAGCAACCAGGCGAACACTGAAGCTTTCTTT
v_call: TRBV24-1; clone_size: many; d_call: TRBD1; j_call: TRBJ2-2; cdr3_aa: CATRGTGTGGFTGELFF; cdr3_nt: TGTGCCACCAGGGGGACCGGGACAGGGGGATTTACCGGGGAGCTGTTTTTT
v_call: TRBV6-5; clone_size: many; d_call: NA; j_call: TRBJ2-7; cdr3_aa: CASSYSLSHPYEQYF; cdr3_nt: TGTGCCAGCAGTTACTCTCTTTCGCATCCCTACGAGCAGTACTTC
v_call: TRBV12-3/TRBV12-4; clone_size: many; d_call: NA; j_call: TRBJ1-5; cdr3_aa: CASRGGGGPQHF; cdr3_nt: TGTGCCAGCAGGGGCGGGGGGGGGCCCCAGCATTTT
v_call: TRBV6-5; clone_size: once; d_call: NA; j_call: TRBJ2-7; cdr3_aa: CASSYIGAAGEQYF; cdr3_nt: TGTGCCAGCAGTTACATAGGTGCCGCCGGCGAGCAGTACTTC
v_call: TRBV5-1; clone_size: many; d_call: NA; j_call: TRBJ2-7; cdr3_aa: CASTENRDYEQYF; cdr3_nt: TGCGCCAGCACGGAAAATAGAGACTACGAGCAGTACTTC
v_call: TRBV7-2; clone_size: many; d_call: NA; j_call: TRBJ2-7; cdr3_aa: CASSFSRFPSYEQYF; cdr3_nt: TGTGCCAGCAGCTTTAGCCGGTTTCCGTCCTACGAGCAGTACTTC
v_call: TRBV12-3/TRBV12-4; clone_size: many; d_call: NA; j_call: TRBJ2-6; cdr3_aa: CATEGVGSGANVLTF; cdr3_nt: TGTGCCACCGAGGGGGTGGGCTCTGGGGCCAACGTCCTGACTTTC
v_call: TRBV9; clone_size: many; d_call: TRBD2; j_call: TRBJ2-3; cdr3_aa: CASSVPNSGTSEWDTQYF; cdr3_nt: TGTGCCAGCAGCGTACCAAACTCCGGGACTAGCGAGTGGGATACGCAGTATTTT
v_call: TRBV7-9; clone_size: many; d_call: TRBD1; j_call: TRBJ1-1; cdr3_aa: CASRKGTGSTEAFF; cdr3_nt: TGTGCCAGCAGAAAAGGGACAGGCAGCACTGAAGCTTTCTTT
v_call: TRBV7-2; clone_size: many; d_call: TRBD1; j_call: TRBJ1-2; cdr3_aa: CASIPGQQGGYTF; cdr3_nt: TGTGCCAGCATCCCGGGACAGCAAGGTGGCTACACCTTC
v_call: TRBV5-5; clone_size: few; d_call: TRBD2; j_call: TRBJ2-3; cdr3_aa: CASSAQLAGLTDTQYF; cdr3_nt: TGTGCCAGCAGCGCACAACTAGCGGGGCTCACAGATACGCAGTATTTT
v_call: TRBV5-1; clone_size: many; d_call: TRBD2; j_call: TRBJ2-7; cdr3_aa: CASRYLPGLAGVNEQYF; cdr3_nt: TGCGCCAGCAGATATCTACCGGGACTAGCGGGAGTCAACGAGCAGTACTTC
v_call: TRBV29-1; clone_size: many; d_call: TRBD2; j_call: TRBJ2-3; cdr3_aa: CSVDPSGRPRDTQYF; cdr3_nt: TGCAGCGTCGATCCTAGCGGGAGGCCTAGAGATACGCAGTATTTT
v_call: TRBV20-1; clone_size: many; d_call: NA; j_call: TRBJ2-3; cdr3_aa: CSARDRRTFLADTQYF; cdr3_nt: TGCAGTGCCAGGGACCGACGAACCTTCTTAGCAGATACGCAGTATTTT
v_call: TRBV15; clone_size: NA; d_call: NA; j_call: TRBJ2-3; cdr3_aa: CATSSTPNTQYF; cdr3_nt: TGTGCCACCAGCAGTACCCCGAATACGCAGTATTTT
v_call: TRBV29-1; clone_size: many; d_call: NA; j_call: TRBJ2-7; cdr3_aa: CSVEQWQEEAYEQYF; cdr3_nt: TGCAGCGTTGAGCAGTGGCAGGAAGAGGCCTACGAGCAGTACTTC
v_call: TRBV27; clone_size: many; d_call: NA; j_call: TRBJ1-2; cdr3_aa: CASSLMVAGEIYGYTF; cdr3_nt: TGTGCCAGCAGTTTAATGGTGGCAGGGGAGATCTATGGCTACACCTTC
v_call: TRBV5-4; clone_size: many; d_call: NA; j_call: TRBJ2-1; cdr3_aa: CASSTDVLYNEQFF; cdr3_nt: TGTGCCAGCAGCACCGATGTTCTCTACAATGAGCAGTTCTTC
v_call: TRBV7-9; clone_size: many; d_call: TRBD2; j_call: TRBJ2-7; cdr3_aa: CASSFRREASYEQYF; cdr3_nt: TGTGCCAGCAGCTTTCGGCGGGAGGCATCCTACGAGCAGTACTTC
v_call: TRBV12-3/TRBV12-4; clone_size: many; d_call: TRBD2; j_call: TRBJ2-1; cdr3_aa: CASSLGLAGEEQFF; cdr3_nt: TGTGCCAGCAGTTTAGGACTAGCGGGAGAAGAGCAGTTCTTC
v_call: TRBV27; clone_size: few; d_call: NA; j_call: TRBJ2-3; cdr3_aa: CASSLVGVVGTDTQYF; cdr3_nt: TGTGCCAGCAGTCTAGTCGGGGTGGTAGGCACAGATACGCAGTATTTT
v_call: TRBV4-2; clone_size: many; d_call: TRBD1; j_call: TRBJ1-6; cdr3_aa: CASSQVQSGQGPLPLHF; cdr3_nt: TGTGCCAGCAGCCAAGTTCAGTCCGGACAGGGCCCGCTACCCCTCCACTTT
v_call: TRBV7-9; clone_size: many; d_call: NA; j_call: TRBJ2-3; cdr3_aa: CASSLTAGRTDTQYF; cdr3_nt: TGTGCCAGCAGCTTAACGGCCGGGAGAACAGATACGCAGTATTTT
v_call: TRBV19; clone_size: NA; d_call: NA; j_call: TRBJ2-1; cdr3_aa: CASSIGVEQFF; cdr3_nt: TGTGCCAGTAGTATAGGAGTAGAGCAGTTCTTC
v_call: TRBV11-2; clone_size: NA; d_call: TRBD2; j_call: TRBJ2-3; cdr3_aa: CASSSGTSGSLVDTQYF; cdr3_nt: TGTGCCAGCAGTTCTGGGACTAGCGGGAGTCTGGTAGATACGCAGTATTTT
v_call: TRBV6-2/TRBV6-3; clone_size: NA; d_call: NA; j_call: TRBJ2-7; cdr3_aa: CASSSEPYEQYF; cdr3_nt: TGTGCCAGCAGTTCCGAGCCCTACGAGCAGTACTTC
v_call: TRBV7-9; clone_size: many; d_call: NA; j_call: TRBJ2-4; cdr3_aa: CASSSDDREVYIQYF; cdr3_nt: TGTGCCAGCAGCTCAGACGACAGGGAGGTATACATTCAGTACTTC
v_call: TRBV7-2; clone_size: few; d_call: NA; j_call: TRBJ2-7; cdr3_aa: CASRQGRANGYEQYF; cdr3_nt: TGTGCCAGCAGACAAGGGAGAGCTAACGGGTACGAGCAGTACTTC
v_call: TRBV9; clone_size: few; d_call: NA; j_call: TRBJ2-3; cdr3_aa: CASSVDGKYTDTQYF; cdr3_nt: TGTGCCAGCAGCGTAGACGGCAAATACACAGATACGCAGTATTTT